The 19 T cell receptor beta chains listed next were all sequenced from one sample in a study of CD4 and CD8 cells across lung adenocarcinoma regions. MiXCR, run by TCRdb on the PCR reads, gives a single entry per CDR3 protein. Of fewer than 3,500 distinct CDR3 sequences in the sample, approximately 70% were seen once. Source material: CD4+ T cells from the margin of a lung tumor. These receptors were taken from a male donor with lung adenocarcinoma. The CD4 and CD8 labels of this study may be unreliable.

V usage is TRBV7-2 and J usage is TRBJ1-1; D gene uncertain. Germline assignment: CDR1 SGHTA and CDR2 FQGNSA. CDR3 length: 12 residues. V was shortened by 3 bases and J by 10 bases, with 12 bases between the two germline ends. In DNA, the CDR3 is TGTGCCAGCAGCTTTACTCAATCGTTAGCTTTCTTT. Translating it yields CASSFTQSLAFF.

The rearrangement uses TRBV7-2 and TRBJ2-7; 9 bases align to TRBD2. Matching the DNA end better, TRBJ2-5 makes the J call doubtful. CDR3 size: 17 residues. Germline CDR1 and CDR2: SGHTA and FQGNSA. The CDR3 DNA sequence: TGTGCCAGCAGCTCCCCCAGGGGCGGGGGGGCTCATGAGACCCAGTACTTC. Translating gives CASSSPRGGGAHETQYF.

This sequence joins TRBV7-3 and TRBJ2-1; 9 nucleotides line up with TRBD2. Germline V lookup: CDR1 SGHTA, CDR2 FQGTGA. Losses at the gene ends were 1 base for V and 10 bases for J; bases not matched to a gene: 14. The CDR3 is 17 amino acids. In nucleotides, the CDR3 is TGTGCCAGCAGCTTAATAGGCGGGACTAGCTCCTCCCGGGAGCAGTTCTTC. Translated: CASSLIGGTSSSREQFF. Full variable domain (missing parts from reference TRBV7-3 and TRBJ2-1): GAGVSQTPSNKVTEKGKYVELRCDPISGHTALYWYRQSLGQGPEFLIYFQGTGAADDSGLPNDRFFAVRPEGSVSTLKIQRTERGDSAVYLCASSLIGGTSSSREQFFGPGTRLTVL.

Written as DNA, the CDR3 is TGTGCCAGCAGTTCCCGGGGGCATGGCTACACCTTC. It is translated as CASSSRGHGYTF. This chain connects TRBV6-5 to TRBJ1-2, with D possibly TRBD1 on 6 matching bases. Germline CDR1 and CDR2: MNHEY and SVGAGI. This CDR3 contains 12 residues. V lost 4 bases and J lost 6, with 9 bases in between.

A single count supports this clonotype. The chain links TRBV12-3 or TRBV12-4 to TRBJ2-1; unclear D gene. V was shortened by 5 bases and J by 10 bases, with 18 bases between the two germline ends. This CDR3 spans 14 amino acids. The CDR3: CASSPRSGPWEQFF. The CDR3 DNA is TGTGCCAGCAGTCCCCGCTCGGGCCCTTGGGAGCAGTTCTTC.

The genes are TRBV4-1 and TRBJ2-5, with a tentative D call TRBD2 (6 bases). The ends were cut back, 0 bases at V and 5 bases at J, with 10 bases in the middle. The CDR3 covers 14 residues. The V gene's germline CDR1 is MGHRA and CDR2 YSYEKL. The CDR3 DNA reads TGCGCCAGCAGCCAAGATGGGAGGCGGGAGACCCAGTACTTC. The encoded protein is CASSQDGRRETQYF.

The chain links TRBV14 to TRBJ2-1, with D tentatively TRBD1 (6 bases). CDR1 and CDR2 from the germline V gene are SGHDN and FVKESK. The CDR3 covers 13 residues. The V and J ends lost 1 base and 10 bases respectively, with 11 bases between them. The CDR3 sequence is CASSQVEQGEQFF. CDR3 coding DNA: TGTGCCAGCAGCCAAGTAGAACAGGGCGAGCAGTTCTTC.

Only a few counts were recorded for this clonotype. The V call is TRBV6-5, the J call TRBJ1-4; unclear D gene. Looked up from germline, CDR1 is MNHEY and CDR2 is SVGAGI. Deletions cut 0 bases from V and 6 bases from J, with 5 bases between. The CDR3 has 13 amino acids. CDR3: CASSYSVDEKLFF. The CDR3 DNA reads TGTGCCAGCAGTTACTCGGTCGATGAAAAACTGTTTTTT.

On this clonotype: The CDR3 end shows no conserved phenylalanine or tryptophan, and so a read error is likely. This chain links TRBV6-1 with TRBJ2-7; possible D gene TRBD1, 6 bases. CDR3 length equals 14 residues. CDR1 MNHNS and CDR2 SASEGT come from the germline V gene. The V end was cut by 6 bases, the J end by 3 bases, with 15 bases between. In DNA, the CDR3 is TGTGCCAGCAGCCTAACAGGGCCTGGCTACGAGCAGTACTGC. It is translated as CASSLTGPGYEQYC.

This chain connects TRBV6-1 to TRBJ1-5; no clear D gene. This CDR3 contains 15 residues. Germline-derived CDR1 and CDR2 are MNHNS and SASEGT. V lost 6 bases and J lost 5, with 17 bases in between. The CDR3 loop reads CASRPIWGRDQPQHF. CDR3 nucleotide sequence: TGTGCCAGCAGACCGATTTGGGGAAGGGATCAGCCCCAGCATTTT.

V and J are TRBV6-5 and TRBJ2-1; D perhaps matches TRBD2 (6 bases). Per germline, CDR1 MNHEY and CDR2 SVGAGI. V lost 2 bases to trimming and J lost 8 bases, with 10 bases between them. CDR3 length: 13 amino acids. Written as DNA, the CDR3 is TGTGCCAGCAGTTACGGGGGGTGGGATGAGCAGTTCTTC. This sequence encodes CASSYGGWDEQFF.

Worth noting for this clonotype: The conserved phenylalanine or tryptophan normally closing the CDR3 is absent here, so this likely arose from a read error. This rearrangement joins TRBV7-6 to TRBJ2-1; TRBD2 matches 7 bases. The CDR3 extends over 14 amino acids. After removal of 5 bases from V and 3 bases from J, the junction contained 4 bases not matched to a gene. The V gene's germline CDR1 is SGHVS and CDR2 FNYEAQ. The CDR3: CASSPSGNYNEQFL. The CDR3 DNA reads TGTGCCAGCAGCCCGAGCGGGAACTACAATGAGCAGTTCTTA.

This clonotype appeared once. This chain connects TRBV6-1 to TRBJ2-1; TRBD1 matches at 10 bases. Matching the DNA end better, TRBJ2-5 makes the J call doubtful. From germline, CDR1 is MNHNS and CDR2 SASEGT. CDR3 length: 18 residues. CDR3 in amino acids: CASSEFIGQGDTLETQYF. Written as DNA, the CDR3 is TGTGCCAGCAGTGAATTCATAGGACAGGGGGATACTCTAGAGACCCAGTACTTC.

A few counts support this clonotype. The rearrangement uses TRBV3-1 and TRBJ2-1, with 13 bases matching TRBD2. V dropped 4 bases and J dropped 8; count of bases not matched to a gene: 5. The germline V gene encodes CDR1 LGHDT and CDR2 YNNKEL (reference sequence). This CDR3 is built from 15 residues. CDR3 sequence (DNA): TGTGCCAGCAGCCTAAGACTAGCGGGAGGCGATGAGCAGTTCTTC. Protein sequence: CASSLRLAGGDEQFF.

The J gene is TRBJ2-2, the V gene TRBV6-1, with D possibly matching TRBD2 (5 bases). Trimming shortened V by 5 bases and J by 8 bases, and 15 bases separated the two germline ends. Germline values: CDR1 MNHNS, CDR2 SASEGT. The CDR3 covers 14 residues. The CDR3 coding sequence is TGTGCCAGCAGTCCCCGGAGAGGGCAAGGGGAGCTGTTTTTT. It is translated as CASSPRRGQGELFF.

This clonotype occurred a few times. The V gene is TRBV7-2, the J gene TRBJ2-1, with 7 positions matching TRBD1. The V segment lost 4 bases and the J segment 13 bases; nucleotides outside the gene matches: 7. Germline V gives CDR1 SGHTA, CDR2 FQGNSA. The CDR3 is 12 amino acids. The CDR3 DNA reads TGTGCCAGCAGCTATAACAGGGGACGCCAGTTCTTC. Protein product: CASSYNRGRQFF.

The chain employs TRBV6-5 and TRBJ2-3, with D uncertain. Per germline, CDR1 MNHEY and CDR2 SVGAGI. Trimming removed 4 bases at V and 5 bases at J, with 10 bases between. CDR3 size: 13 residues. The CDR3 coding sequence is TGTGCCAGCAGTTTCCGCCCTGGAGATACGCAGTATTTT. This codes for CASSFRPGDTQYF.

For the CDR3, the DNA is TGTGCCAGCAGTGAAGGCGGGAGCCAAGAGACCCAGTACTTC. Translation gives CASSEGGSQETQYF. This chain joins TRBV6-1 and TRBJ2-1, with 7 positions matching TRBD2. The J call may not be correct, given that the DNA end is closer to TRBJ2-5. Germline V gene lookup returns CDR1 MNHNS and CDR2 SASEGT. CDR3 length equals 14 residues.

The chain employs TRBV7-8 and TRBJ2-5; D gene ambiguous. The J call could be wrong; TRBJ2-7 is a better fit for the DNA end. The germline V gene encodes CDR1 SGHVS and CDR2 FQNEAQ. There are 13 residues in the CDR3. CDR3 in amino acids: CASSPSVQYEQYF. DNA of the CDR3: TGTGCCAGCAGCCCCTCAGTACAATACGAGCAGTACTTC.